The entry below gives a single TCR beta chain sequence along with its context. The antigen remains undetermined. The data stem from a study of CD8 T cells in Susac syndrome. Overall study findings and caveats: A relatively small number of individuals underwent TCR sequencing and HLA analysis.

Random hexamers were used to reverse transcribe an amount of roughly 0.5 to 1 ug RNA. TCRdb fed the immunoSEQ multiplex PCR reads into MiXCR, producing one record per CDR3 protein. The sample holds under 200,000 distinct CDR3 sequences, 92% seen once. The authors sequenced TCR beta from blood CD8+ and CD4+ T cells. The control group consisted of healthy donors matched for age and sex. Through negative isolation, CD4+ and CD8+ T cells were obtained, while TEMRA cells were enriched using FACS. V shed 4 bases and J shed 7 bases, with 11 bases lying between them. The CDR3 sequence is 12 residues long. Germline loops: CDR1 GTSNPN, CDR2 SVGIG (reference sequence).

Sequenced: CD4+ T cells from PBMCs. This chain uses TRBV30 with TRBJ2-1; perhaps D is TRBD1 or TRBD2 (5 bases each). The receptor's source is a human donor in good health. As DNA, the CDR3 is TGTGCCTGGAAGGTCTGGGGGAATGAGCAGTTCTTC. Its translation: CAWKVWGNEQFF. Full variable domain (outside the CDR3, taken from reference TRBV30 and TRBJ2-1): SQTIHQWPATLVQPVGSPLSLECTVEGTSNPNLYWYRQAAGRGLQLLFYSVGIGQISSEVPQNLSASRPQDRQFILSSKKLLLSDSGFYLCAWKVWGNEQFFGPGTRLTVL.